This T cell receptor beta chain was obtained from a study of early T cells in non-severe SARS-CoV-2 infection. There are many counts of this clonotype. The antigen remains unidentified. This CDR3 region has 13 residues. From germline, CDR1 is KGHSH and CDR2 LQKENI. V was trimmed by 0 bases and J by 4 bases, leaving 6 bases between them. Notes on the study in general: Private and CD4 specificities were missed by VDJdb matching, skewed to anti-spike CD8.

MiXCR was run by TCRdb on the 5' RACE reads, yielding one entry per CDR3 protein. This sample has 65,000 to 95,000 distinct CDR3 sequences; more than 4% occur once, and the top ten carry under 8%. The starting material was whole blood, obtained at baseline. The chain links TRBV18 to TRBJ2-5; D is unresolved. The clonotype was recovered from an adult who was a healthcare worker with PCR-confirmed SARS-CoV-2 infection or an uninfected control (not recorded which). Here the CDR3 reads CASSPPLLETQYF. CDR3 DNA: TGTGCCAGCTCACCACCGCTCTTAGAGACCCAGTACTTC.